This T cell receptor beta chain came from a study of vaccination and CD4 T cells after COVID-19. Looking at the study overall: Overlapping SARS-CoV-2, HCoV-NL63, HCoV-OC43 and HCoV-229E spike peptides were used to stimulate cells.

The CDR3 extends over 13 amino acids. Trimming took 6 bases from V and 8 from J; bases not matched to a gene: 12. Per germline, CDR1 DFQATT and CDR2 SNEGSKA (reference sequence). Cultured CD4+ T cells had their DNA profiled by the Oncomine TCR Beta short-read assay. After culture, CD4+ T cells served as the source for genomic DNA extraction. Via MiXCR, TCRdb re-called the PCR reads, giving one row per CDR3 protein. The sample contains some 10,000 distinct CDR3 sequences, 34% of which appear only once. Treatment indicated: approximately nine-day PBMC culture with coronavirus spike peptide pools or control peptides (ViraFEST assay). The unexposed donor's CD4+ T cells were collected before the COVID-19 pandemic (2011-2018). ViraFEST used peptide pools to expand antigen-specific T cells and subsequently sequenced their TCRs. Half the medium was exchanged for fresh IL-2 medium on days 3 and 7. Unexposed donors' CD4+ T cells were tested against SARS-CoV-2 S/N and four cold-coronavirus spikes when cell numbers allowed.

The table lists this clonotype with a few counts. Its antigen remains unknown. V and J are TRBV20-1 and TRBJ1-2, with 7 bases aligning to TRBD1. The TCR comes from a human donor in good health. The specimen was CD4+ T cells from blood, cultured in vitro. CDR3 DNA: TGCAGTGCGAGAACAGGGGAGCTACGGGGCTACACCTTC. It specifies CSARTGELRGYTF.